This entry is about one T cell receptor beta chain. The target antigen is unknown. TCRdb's copy holds only in-frame clones and misses some; the assay was immunoSEQ multiplex PCR. The table has about 38,000 clones, 85% seen once. The sample belongs to a study of STAT5B mutations in CD4+ large granular lymphocyte leukemia. Study findings and constraints: Patient CD4-sorted repertoires stayed more clonal than healthy ones after leukemic-clone removal.

The germline V gene has CDR1 MNHNY and CDR2 SVGAGI (reference sequence). This CDR3 has 15 amino acids. V gave up 5 bases and J gave up 7 bases, with 17 bases separating them. The chain recombines TRBV6-6 with TRBJ1-4; no firm D call. The sequenced sample consisted of CD4+ T cells from blood buffy coats. This TCR was sampled from a human donor in good health. As DNA, the CDR3 is TGTGCCAGCAGTGGGCATCCCCGGGGTATTGAAAAACTGTTTTTT. It is translated as CASSGHPRGIEKLFF.